The TCR beta chain described here comes from a study of breast tumors, draining lymph nodes, adjacent tissues. Germline assignment: CDR1 SEHNR and CDR2 FQNEAQ (reference sequence). V dropped 5 bases and J dropped 14; count of bases not matched to a gene: 21. This CDR3 has 17 residues. In the case of this clonotype: Its antigen is as yet unknown.

General study findings and limits: Compared with basal-like, luminal-like tumors shared significantly more repertoire with nontumor tissue. Tumor TCR diversity was below lymph nodes but above nontumor tissue. Findings are consistent with lymph node origin and intratumoral expansion of most tumor T cells. That most tumor T cells come from lymph nodes remained unproven.

Breast cancer patients provided tissue from their axillary draining lymph nodes. MiXCR, applied by TCRdb to the multiplex PCR reads, yields one record per CDR3 protein. The sample lists some 170,000 distinct CDR3 sequences, approximately 33% occurring once. The specimen was axillary lymph node tissue. The chain joins TRBV7-9 to TRBJ1-3, with 10 bases lining up with TRBD1. This receptor was taken from a female donor with breast cancer. Some clones in this sample may be carry-over from other donors' samples. As DNA, the CDR3 is TGTGCCAGCAGCGCGGGGGACAGGGGAGTCTCTGGAAACCCCCTATATTTT. It is translated as CASSAGDRGVSGNPLYF. Full variable domain (missing parts from reference TRBV7-9 and TRBJ1-3): DTGVSQNPRHKITKRGQNVTFRCDPISEHNRLYWYRQTLGQGPEFLTYFQNEAQLEKSRLLSDRFSAERPKGSFSTLEIQRTEQGDSAMYLCASSAGDRGVSGNPLYFGEGSWLTVV.